These 21 T cell receptor beta chains share one sample of origin, sequenced in a study of T cells in women clearing cervical HPV infection. Data came from immunoSEQ multiplex PCR; TCRdb stores just in-frame clones and leaves some out. The sample features about 23,000 clones, with around 25% in its top ten. Sequenced sample: blood buffy coat. These receptors all stem from a woman aged 18 to 75 with a cervical HPV16 infection that either progressed to CIN3+ or cleared (not recorded which).

The CDR3 protein is CASSSDRGGEKLFF. CDR3 bases read: TGTGCCAGCAGCTCTGACAGGGGAGGCGAAAAA. The chain links TRBV7-9 to TRBJ1-4; 8 positions agree with TRBD1. The read terminates 3 residues before the CDR3 end, so the remaining end is supplied by the germline J gene. CDR1 is SEHNR and CDR2 is FQNEAQ in the germline V gene (reference sequence). V lost 4 bases to trimming and J lost 8 bases; unmatched junction nucleotides: 6. CDR3 length: 14 residues.

Details on this clone: With the read ending 3 residues before the CDR3 end, the germline J gene is used to fill in that end. The chain carries TRBV11-2 and TRBJ2-1, with 9 bases that match TRBD2. This CDR3 has 15 residues. CDR1 and CDR2 from the germline V gene are SGHAT and FQNNGV. V trimming: 5 bases; J trimming: 9 bases; junction bases outside the gene matches: 11. The CDR3 reads CASSAIAGVSIEQFF. The covered CDR3 bases are TGTGCCAGCAGCGCCATAGCGGGAGTCTCTATTGAG.

Comment on this clone: The read comes to an end 3 residues before the CDR3 does, leaving the germline J gene to fill in the end. The chain carries TRBV7-2 and TRBJ1-2; the match to TRBD1 covers 7 bases. Looked up from germline, CDR1 is SGHTA and CDR2 is FQGNSA. CDR3 length equals 14 residues. Here the CDR3 reads CASSWTGTSYDYTF. The covered CDR3 bases are TGTGCCAGCAGCTGGACAGGAACTTCCTACGAC.

The sequenced part of the CDR3 DNA is TGCAGTGCTAGAGGCGGGGGGGGGCTGGACACTGAA. This encodes CSARGGGGLDTE. The full CDR3 is CSARGGGGLDTEAFF. V usage is TRBV20-1 and J usage is TRBJ1-1, with D tentatively TRBD1 (6 bases). The CDR3 end lies 3 residues beyond the end of the read and is filled in from the germline J gene. This CDR3 has 15 residues. CDR1 and CDR2 (germline): DFQATT, SNEGSKA (reference sequence). V lost 1 base to trimming and J lost 3 bases, with 15 bases between them.

Note on this clone: Read sequence stops 3 residues before the CDR3 end, and the germline J gene provides the missing end. This sequence joins TRBV18 and TRBJ1-1; weak D call: TRBD1 (6 bases). The CDR3 runs 16 residues. Per germline, CDR1 KGHSH and CDR2 LQKENI. V lost 3 bases and J lost 1, with 15 bases in between. The CDR3 bases that were read are TGTGCCAGCTCACCTGGGACAACCAACTCGAACACTGAA. Translating it yields CASSPGTTNSNTE. In full, the CDR3 reads CASSPGTTNSNTEAFF.

Notes on this clone: Coverage ceases 3 residues before the CDR3 finishes, and the germline J gene fills in the end. The chain couples TRBV19 to TRBJ2-7; 8 bases fit TRBD1. Germline assignment: CDR1 LNHDA and CDR2 SQIVND (reference sequence). The ends lost 6 bases at V and 4 bases at J; junction bases unmatched: 5. The CDR3 loop spans 13 amino acids. CDR3 loop: CASSPGQVYEQYF. The sequenced part of the CDR3 DNA is TGTGCCAGTAGCCCGGGACAGGTGTACGAG.

Concerning this clone itself: The read terminates 3 residues before the CDR3 end, so the remaining end is supplied by the germline J gene. V usage is TRBV11-3 and J usage is TRBJ1-2; tentative D call: TRBD1 (5 bases). This CDR3 is built from 12 residues. The V end lost 2 bases, the J end lost 7 bases, and 8 bases lay between the germline ends. Per germline, CDR1 SGHNT and CDR2 YENEEA. The CDR3: CASSLLGVGYTF. The DNA read from the CDR3 is TGTGCCAGCAGCTTACTAGGGGTTGGC.

With respect to this clone: The CDR3 end lies 3 residues beyond the end of the read and is filled in from the germline J gene. The chain employs TRBV19 and TRBJ1-2; D may be TRBD1 (5 bases). There are 12 residues in the CDR3. Germline CDR1 is LNHDA and CDR2 is SQIVND (reference sequence). The CDR3 is CASSINQGPYTF. CDR3 DNA (partial): TGTGCCAGTAGTATCAACCAGGGCCCC.

A word on this clone: The read ends 3 residues early relative to the CDR3; the germline J gene fills the gap. J is TRBJ1-4 and V is TRBV19; tentatively, D is TRBD1 (5 bases). Trimming removed 2 bases from V and 7 bases from J, with 14 bases in between. Germline CDR1 and CDR2: LNHDA and SQIVND (reference sequence). This CDR3 is built from 15 residues. The part of the CDR3 DNA that was read is TGTGCCAGTAGTATAAAAGGGGAGTTTACTGAAAAA. It codes for CASSIKGEFTEK. The full CDR3 protein is CASSIKGEFTEKLFF.

The DNA read from the CDR3 is TGTGCCAGTAGTATAGTGTGGGACAGACCCTACGAG. Its translation: CASSIVWDRPYE. The full CDR3 is CASSIVWDRPYEQYF. The chain links TRBV19 to TRBJ2-7; 7 bases agree with TRBD1. Read coverage stops 3 residues before the CDR3 terminus; the germline J gene supplies the remainder. Per germline, CDR1 LNHDA and CDR2 SQIVND (reference sequence). V was clipped by 1 base and J by 2 bases; unmatched bases: 5. The CDR3 loop spans 15 amino acids.

Comments on this clone: Read sequence stops 3 residues before the CDR3 end, and the germline J gene provides the missing end. The V gene is TRBV6-1, the J gene TRBJ2-5, with 11 bases aligning to TRBD2. Germline CDR1 is MNHNS and CDR2 is SASEGT. Losses at the gene ends were 2 bases for V and 2 bases for J; bases not matched to a gene: 1. This CDR3 is 15 amino acids long. The CDR3 spells CASSELAGGQETQYF. The CDR3 bases that were read are TGTGCCAGCAGTGAACTAGCGGGGGGACAAGAGACC.

To note about this clone: The CDR3 is cut off 3 residues early in the read; its end comes from the germline J gene. The chain uses TRBV29-1 and TRBJ2-7; D is perhaps TRBD1 (6 bases). Trimming removed 0 bases at V and 0 bases at J, with 9 bases between. From germline, CDR1 is SQVTM and CDR2 ANQGSEA. This CDR3 spans 14 amino acids. The CDR3 loop is CSVEDRQASYEQYF. The covered CDR3 bases are TGCAGCGTTGAAGATCGACAGGCCTCCTACGAG.

On this clone itself: The read halts 3 residues ahead of the CDR3 end, with the missing end drawn from the germline J gene. This chain connects TRBV20-1 to TRBJ2-3, with D possibly matching TRBD2 (6 bases). V lost 0 bases to trimming and J lost 3 bases, with 13 bases between them. This CDR3 comprises 15 residues. Per germline, CDR1 DFQATT and CDR2 SNEGSKA (reference sequence). The CDR3 sequence is CSARDLAGLTDTQYF. The CDR3 bases that were read are TGCAGTGCTAGAGATCTCGCGGGGTTAACAGATACG.

To note about this clone: With the read ending 3 residues before the CDR3 end, the germline J gene is used to fill in that end. The J gene is TRBJ2-3, the V gene TRBV10-3; a weak D match, TRBD1 (5 bases). This CDR3 has 15 amino acids. The V end was cut by 3 bases, the J end by 8 bases, with 18 bases between. CDR1 is ENHRY and CDR2 is SYGVKD in the germline V gene. The CDR3 here is CAISEGEGALGTQYF. CDR3 DNA, as far as it was read: TGTGCCATCAGTGAAGGGGAAGGGGCTTTAGGTACG.

With regard to this clone: Read data end 3 residues before the CDR3 end; the end is taken from the germline J gene. This chain joins TRBV2 and TRBJ1-3; TRBD1 agrees at 8 bases. Germline CDR1 SNHLY, CDR2 FYNNEI. The CDR3 contains 16 residues. The ends lost 7 bases at V and 0 bases at J; junction bases unmatched: 8. The sequenced CDR3 bases are TGTGCCAGCAATCAGGACAGGGTGAACTCTGGAAACACC. Translating gives CASNQDRVNSGNT. The whole CDR3 sequence reads CASNQDRVNSGNTIYF. The variable domain in full, with the rest retrieved from reference TRBV2 and TRBJ1-3, is EPEVTQTPSHQVTQMGQEVILRCVPISNHLYFYWYRQILGQKVEFLVSFYNNEISEKSEIFDDQFSVERPDGSNFTLKIRSTKLEDSAMYFCASNQDRVNSGNTIYFGEGSWLTVV.

About this clone itself: The CDR3 goes on 3 residues after the read ends, and that part is filled in from the germline J gene. The chain employs TRBV10-1 and TRBJ1-1, with 9 bases aligning to TRBD1. CDR1 WNHNN and CDR2 SYGVQD come from the germline V gene (reference sequence). This CDR3 contains 13 residues. The CDR3 protein is CANGTGLTVAAFF. CDR3 DNA, as far as it was read: TGCGCCAACGGGACAGGGTTAACCGTAGCG.

In regard to this clone: The CDR3 end falls 3 residues outside the read, so it is completed with the germline J gene. V gene TRBV30 combines with J gene TRBJ2-3; no clear D gene. Germline V gene sequence: CDR1 GTSNPN, CDR2 SVGIG (reference sequence). CDR3 length equals 20 residues. Trimming left V 0 bases short and J 3 bases short, with 28 bases between. CDR3 amino acids: CAWSVFKGMLMLSSTDTQYF. The CDR3 bases that were read are TGTGCCTGGAGTGTCTTTAAAGGCATGTTGATGTTATCTTCGACAGATACG.

As to this clone: The read falls 3 residues short of the CDR3 end, and the missing part is taken from the germline J gene. V usage is TRBV14 and J usage is TRBJ2-7, with D unresolved. Looked up from germline, CDR1 is SGHDN and CDR2 is FVKESK. CDR3 size: 11 residues. V was shortened by 6 bases and J by 3 bases, with 6 bases between the two germline ends. The CDR3 bases that were read are TGTGCCAGCAGGGGCTTCTACGAG. This translates into CASRGFYE. The full CDR3 protein reads CASRGFYEQYF.

About this clone: The DNA ends 3 residues before the CDR3 does, and the rest of the CDR3 is filled in from the germline J gene. The chain carries TRBV5-4 and TRBJ2-5, with 7 bases identical to TRBD1. V lost 5 bases and J lost 5; bases outside the gene matches: 15. This CDR3 comprises 16 residues. In germline, CDR1 is SGHNT, CDR2 YYREEE (reference sequence). Incomplete CDR3 DNA: TGTGCCAGCAGTTCAGAACTGACAGGGCTGTTCGAGACC. Its translation: CASSSELTGLFET. The whole CDR3 reads CASSSELTGLFETQYF.

The CDR3 bases that were read are TGCGCCAGCAGCCAGGTTAGCGGGACCTTGTACGAG. Amino acid sequence: CASSQVSGTLYE. The CDR3 as a whole reads CASSQVSGTLYEQYF. V usage is TRBV4-1 and J usage is TRBJ2-7; TRBD2 agrees at 8 bases. The CDR3 end is not reached by the read, which stops 3 residues before it; the germline J gene fills it in. Per the germline V gene, CDR1 is MGHRA and CDR2 is YSYEKL. This CDR3 has 15 amino acids. The J segment lost 4 bases and the V segment lost 3 bases, leaving 8 bases of the junction unmatched.

Of note for this clone: The observed sequence ends 3 residues before the CDR3 terminus, with the missing tail filled in from the germline J gene. The chain links TRBV5-1 to TRBJ2-3; TRBD2 is a possible D gene (5 bases). From germline, CDR1 is SGHRS and CDR2 YFSETQ. This CDR3 is built from 16 residues. The CDR3 protein is CASSLEPGSANQPQYF. The covered CDR3 bases are TGCGCCAGCAGCTTGGAACCGGGGTCGGCCAATCAGCCG.